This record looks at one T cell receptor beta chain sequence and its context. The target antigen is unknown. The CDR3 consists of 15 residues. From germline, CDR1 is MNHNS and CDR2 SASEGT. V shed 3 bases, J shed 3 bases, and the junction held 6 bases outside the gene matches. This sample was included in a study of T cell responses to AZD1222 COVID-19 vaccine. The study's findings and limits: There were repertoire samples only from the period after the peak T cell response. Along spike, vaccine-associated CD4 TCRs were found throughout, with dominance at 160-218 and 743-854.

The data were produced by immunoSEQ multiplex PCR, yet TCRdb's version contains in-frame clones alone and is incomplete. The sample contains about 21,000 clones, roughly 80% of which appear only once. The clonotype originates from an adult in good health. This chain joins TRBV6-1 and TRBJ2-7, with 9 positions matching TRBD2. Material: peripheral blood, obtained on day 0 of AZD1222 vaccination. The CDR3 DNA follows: TGTGCCAGCAGTGACCTAGCGGGGATTCACTACGAGCAGTACTTC. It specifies CASSDLAGIHYEQYF.